This T cell receptor (beta chain) was captured by sequencing in a study of blood T cell repertoires in COVID-19. Study-level information: Spain, Italy and the United States supplied samples that represented acute and convalescent COVID-19.

Germline lookup yields CDR1 LNHDA and CDR2 SQIVND (reference sequence). V dropped 2 bases and J dropped 1 base, with 14 bases sitting between them. This CDR3 region has 16 residues. How the authors handled the data: The authors estimated nucleated cell counts from reference gene primer amplification. Method: immunoSEQ multiplex PCR; TCRdb's copy keeps in-frame clones and lacks some. V and J calls and clone size are as listed in that table; D and trimming were resolved from the DNA. Counted here are 400,000 to 500,000 clones, around nine tenths occurring once; the ten biggest clones make up 1.4%. Participants spanned ages roughly 18 to 95 years and resided in about 24 US areas. Allocation to cohorts depended on clinical history reported by the participants.

Source material: PBMCs or T cells enriched from blood (not recorded which). The rearrangement links TRBV19 to TRBJ1-1; the D gene is possibly TRBD1 (6 bases). This clonotype was sampled from a woman under 30 who had been exposed to COVID-19. The CDR3 reads CASSIWGGLKNTEAFF. In DNA, the CDR3 is TGTGCCAGTAGTATATGGGGGGGGCTGAAGAACACTGAAGCTTTCTTT.